This T cell receptor beta chain appears in the sequencing data of a study of shared clonotypes between healthy human individuals. At the level of the study: Per-donor plates numbered three CD4 naive, three CD4 memory, two CD8 naive and one CD8 memory.

The protocol was immunoSEQ multiplex PCR, while the TCRdb copy is restricted to in-frame clones and leaves out a portion. Of about 2.3 million clones listed, more than 85% are singletons. Study-wide points: Non-shared clonotypes were found to have lower generation probabilities than the clonotypes that were shared by all four of the sorted-subset donors.

A note on this clone: The target antigen is unknown.

The clonotype was recovered from a young man in good health. Some clones in this sample may be carry-over from other donors' samples. The sequenced material came from naive CD4+ T cells from PBMCs. The subset denotes: CD45RA+ positively selected.

This chain's CDR3 is CASSVRPGQGSEQYF. CDR3 nucleotide sequence: TGTGCCAGCAGCGTGAGACCGGGACAGGGTTCCGAGCAGTACTTC. This sequence joins TRBV9 and TRBJ2-7; 9 bases fit TRBD1. Germline V gene sequence: CDR1 SGDLS, CDR2 YYNGEE. Trimming took 2 bases from V and 6 from J; bases not matched to a gene: 9. The CDR3 consists of 15 residues. Combining the CDR3 with reference TRBV9 and TRBJ2-7 gives the whole variable domain DSGVTQTPKHLITATGQRVTLRCSPRSGDLSVYWYQQSLDQGLQFLIQYYNGEERAKGNILERFSAQQFPDLHSELNLSSLELGDSALYFCASSVRPGQGSEQYFGPGTRLTVT.